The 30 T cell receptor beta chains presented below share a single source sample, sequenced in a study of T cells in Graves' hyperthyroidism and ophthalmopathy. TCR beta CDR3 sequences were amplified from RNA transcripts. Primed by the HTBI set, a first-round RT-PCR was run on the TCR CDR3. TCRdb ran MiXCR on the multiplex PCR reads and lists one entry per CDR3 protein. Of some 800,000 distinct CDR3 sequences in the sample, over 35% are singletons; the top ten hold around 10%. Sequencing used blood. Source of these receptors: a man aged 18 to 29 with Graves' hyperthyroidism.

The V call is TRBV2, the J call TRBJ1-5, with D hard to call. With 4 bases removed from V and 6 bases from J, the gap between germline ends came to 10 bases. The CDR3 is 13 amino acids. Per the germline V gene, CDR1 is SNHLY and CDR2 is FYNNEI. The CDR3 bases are TGTGCCAGCAGTGGGACTAGCGGTCAGCCCCAGCATTTT. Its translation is CASSGTSGQPQHF.

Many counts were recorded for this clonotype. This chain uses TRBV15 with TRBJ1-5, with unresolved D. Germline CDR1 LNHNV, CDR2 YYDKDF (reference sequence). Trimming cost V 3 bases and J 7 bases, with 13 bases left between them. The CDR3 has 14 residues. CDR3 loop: CATSSEIGRQPQHF. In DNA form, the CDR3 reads TGTGCCACCAGCAGTGAAATAGGACGGCAGCCCCAGCATTTT.

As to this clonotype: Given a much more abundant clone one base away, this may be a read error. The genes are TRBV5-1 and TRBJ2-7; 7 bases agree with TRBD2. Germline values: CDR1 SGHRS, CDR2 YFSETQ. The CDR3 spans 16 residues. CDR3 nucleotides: TGTGCCAGCAGCCCTACTGGGGGGGAAAGCGTCTACGAGCAGTACTTC. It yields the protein CASSPTGGESVYEQYF.

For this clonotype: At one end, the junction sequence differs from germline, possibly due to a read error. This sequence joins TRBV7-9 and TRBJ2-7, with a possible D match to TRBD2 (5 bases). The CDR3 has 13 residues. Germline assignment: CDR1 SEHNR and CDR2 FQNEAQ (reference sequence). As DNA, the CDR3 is TGTGCCAGCAGCCTAGCAACTGCTTACAAGCAGTACTTC. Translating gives CASSLATAYKQYF.

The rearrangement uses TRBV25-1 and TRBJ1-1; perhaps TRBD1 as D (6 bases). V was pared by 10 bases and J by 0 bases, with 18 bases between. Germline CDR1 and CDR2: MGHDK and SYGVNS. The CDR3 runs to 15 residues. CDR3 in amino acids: CATSLGHLMNTEAFF. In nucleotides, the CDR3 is TGTGCCACCTCCCTGGGACACCTCATGAACACTGAAGCTTTCTTT.

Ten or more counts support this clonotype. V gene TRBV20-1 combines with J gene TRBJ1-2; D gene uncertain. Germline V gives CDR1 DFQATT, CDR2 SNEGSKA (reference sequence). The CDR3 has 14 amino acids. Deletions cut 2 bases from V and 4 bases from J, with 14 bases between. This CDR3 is CSARPSRGSYGYTF. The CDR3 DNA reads TGCAGTGCTAGACCTAGCCGGGGTTCCTATGGCTACACCTTC.

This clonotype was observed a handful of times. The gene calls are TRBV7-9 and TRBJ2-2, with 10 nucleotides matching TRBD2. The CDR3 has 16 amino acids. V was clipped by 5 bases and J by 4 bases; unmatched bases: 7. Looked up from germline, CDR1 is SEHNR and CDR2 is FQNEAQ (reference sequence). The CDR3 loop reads CASSPQAGGPTGELFF. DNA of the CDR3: TGTGCCAGCAGCCCACAAGCGGGAGGGCCCACCGGGGAGCTGTTTTTT.

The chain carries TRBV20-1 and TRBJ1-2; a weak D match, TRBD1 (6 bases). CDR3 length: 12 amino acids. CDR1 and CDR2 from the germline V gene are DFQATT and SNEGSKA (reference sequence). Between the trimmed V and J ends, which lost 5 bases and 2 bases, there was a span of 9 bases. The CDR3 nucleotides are TGCAGTGCTCCCGACAGGAACTATGGCTACACCTTC. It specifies CSAPDRNYGYTF.

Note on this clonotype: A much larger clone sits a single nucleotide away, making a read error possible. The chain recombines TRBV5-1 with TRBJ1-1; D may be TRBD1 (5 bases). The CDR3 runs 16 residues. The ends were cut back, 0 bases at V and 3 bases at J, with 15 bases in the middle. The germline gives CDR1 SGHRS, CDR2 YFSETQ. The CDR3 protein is CASSLETIARDTEAFF. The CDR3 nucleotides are TGCGCCAGCAGCTTGGAGACAATTGCCAGGGACACTGAAGCTTTCTTT.

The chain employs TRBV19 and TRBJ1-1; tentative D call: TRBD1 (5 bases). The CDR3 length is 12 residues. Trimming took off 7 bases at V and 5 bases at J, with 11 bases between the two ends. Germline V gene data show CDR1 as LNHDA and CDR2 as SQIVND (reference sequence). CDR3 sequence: CASNQGGTEAFF. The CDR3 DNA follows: TGTGCCAGTAACCAGGGAGGGACTGAAGCTTTCTTT.

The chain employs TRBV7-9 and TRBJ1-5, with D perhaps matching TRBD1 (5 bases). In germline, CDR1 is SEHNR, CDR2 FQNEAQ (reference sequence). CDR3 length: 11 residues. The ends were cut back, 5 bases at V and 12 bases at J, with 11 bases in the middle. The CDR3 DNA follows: TGTGCCAGCAGCACGGGACCGCACCAGCATTTT. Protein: CASSTGPHQHF.

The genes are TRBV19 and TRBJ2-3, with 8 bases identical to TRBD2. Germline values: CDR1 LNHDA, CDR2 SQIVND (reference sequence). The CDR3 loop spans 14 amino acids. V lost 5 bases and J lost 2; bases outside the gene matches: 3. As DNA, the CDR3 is TGTGCCAGTAGTTTACTAGCGGTCACAGATACGCAGTATTTT. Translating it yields CASSLLAVTDTQYF.

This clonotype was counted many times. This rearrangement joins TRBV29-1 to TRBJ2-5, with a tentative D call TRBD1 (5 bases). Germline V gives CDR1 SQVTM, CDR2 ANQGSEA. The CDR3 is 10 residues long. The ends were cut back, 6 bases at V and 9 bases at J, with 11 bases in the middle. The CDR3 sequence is CSVWVGAQYF. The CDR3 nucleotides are TGCAGCGTGTGGGTAGGGGCCCAGTACTTC.

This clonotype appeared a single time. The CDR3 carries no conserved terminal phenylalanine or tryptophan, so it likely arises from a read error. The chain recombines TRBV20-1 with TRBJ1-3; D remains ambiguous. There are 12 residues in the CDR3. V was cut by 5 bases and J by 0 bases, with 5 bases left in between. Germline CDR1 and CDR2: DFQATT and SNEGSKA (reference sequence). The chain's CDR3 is CSAGHSGNTIYL. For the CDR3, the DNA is TGCAGTGCTGGTCACTCTGGAAACACCATATATTTG.

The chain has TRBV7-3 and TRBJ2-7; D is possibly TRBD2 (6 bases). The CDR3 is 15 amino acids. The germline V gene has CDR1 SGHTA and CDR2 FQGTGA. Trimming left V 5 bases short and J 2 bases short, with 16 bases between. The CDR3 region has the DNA TGTGCCAGCAGCCGGGGGACCAGAAAAACCTACGAGCAGTACTTC. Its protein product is CASSRGTRKTYEQYF.

The CDR3, as DNA: TGTGCCAGCACCCCTTTGGTGGGTACTGAAGCTTTCTTT. Its translation: CASTPLVGTEAFF. The rearrangement links TRBV6-6 to TRBJ1-1; D remains ambiguous. V was pared by 7 bases and J by 5 bases, with 14 bases between. CDR1 and CDR2 from the germline V gene are MNHNY and SVGAGI (reference sequence). The CDR3 covers 13 residues.

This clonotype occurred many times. CDR3 coding DNA: TGTGCCAGTAGTATAGCGGGGGGTCAGCCCCAGCATTTT. It translates to CASSIAGGQPQHF. The chain has TRBV19 and TRBJ1-5; a possible D gene is TRBD1 (5 bases). Germline V gives CDR1 LNHDA, CDR2 SQIVND (reference sequence). This CDR3 is 13 amino acids long. Deletions cut 1 base from V and 6 bases from J, with 7 bases between.

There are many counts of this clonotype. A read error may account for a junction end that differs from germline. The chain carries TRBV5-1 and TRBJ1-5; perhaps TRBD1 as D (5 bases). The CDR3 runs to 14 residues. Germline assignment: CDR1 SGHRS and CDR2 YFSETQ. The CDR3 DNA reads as TGTGCCAGCAGCCCCGGACATGGCAATCAGCCCCAGCATTTT. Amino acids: CASSPGHGNQPQHF.

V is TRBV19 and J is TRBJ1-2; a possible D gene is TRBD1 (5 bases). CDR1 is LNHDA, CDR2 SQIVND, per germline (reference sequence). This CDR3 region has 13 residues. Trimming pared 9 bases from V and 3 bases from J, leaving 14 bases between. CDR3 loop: CASSLAGHYGYTF. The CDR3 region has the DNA TGTGCCAGCTCACTGGCGGGGCACTATGGCTACACCTTC.

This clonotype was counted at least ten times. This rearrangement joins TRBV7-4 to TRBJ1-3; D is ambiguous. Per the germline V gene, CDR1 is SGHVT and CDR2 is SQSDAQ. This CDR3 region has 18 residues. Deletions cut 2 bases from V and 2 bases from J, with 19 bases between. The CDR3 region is CASSLNPGSCGPGNTIYF. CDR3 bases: TGTGCCAGCAGCTTAAATCCGGGGAGTTGCGGTCCTGGAAACACCATATATTTT.

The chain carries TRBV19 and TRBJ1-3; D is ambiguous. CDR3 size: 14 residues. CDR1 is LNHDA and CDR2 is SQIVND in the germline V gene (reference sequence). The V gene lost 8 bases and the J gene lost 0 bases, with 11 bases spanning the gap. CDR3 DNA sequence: TGTGCCAGTGATGACGGACTCTCTGGAAACACCATATATTTT. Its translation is CASDDGLSGNTIYF. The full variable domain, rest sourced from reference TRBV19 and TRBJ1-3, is DGGITQSPKYLFRKEGQNVTLSCEQNLNHDAMYWYRQDPGQGLRLIYYSQIVNDFQKGDIAEGYSVSREKKESFPLTVTSAQKNPTAFYLCASDDGLSGNTIYFGEGSWLTVV.

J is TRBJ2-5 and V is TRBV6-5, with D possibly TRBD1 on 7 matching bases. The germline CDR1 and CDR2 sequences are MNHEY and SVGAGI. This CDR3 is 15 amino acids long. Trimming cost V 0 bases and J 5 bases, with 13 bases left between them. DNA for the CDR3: TGTGCCAGCAGTTACTCGGAGGGGGCTGGGGAGACCCAGTACTTC. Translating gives CASSYSEGAGETQYF.

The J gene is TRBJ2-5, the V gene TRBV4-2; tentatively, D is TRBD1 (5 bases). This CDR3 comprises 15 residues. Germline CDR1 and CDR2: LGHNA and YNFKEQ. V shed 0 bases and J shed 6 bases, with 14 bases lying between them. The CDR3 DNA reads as TGTGCCAGCAGCCAAGATGTCCTAGACAGACAGACCCAGTACTTC. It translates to CASSQDVLDRQTQYF.

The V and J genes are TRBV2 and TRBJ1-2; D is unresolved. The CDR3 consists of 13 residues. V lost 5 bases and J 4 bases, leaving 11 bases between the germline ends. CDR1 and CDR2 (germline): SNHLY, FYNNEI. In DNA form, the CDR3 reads TGTGCCAGCAGTTGGACTCTAAGCTATGGCTACACCTTC. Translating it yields CASSWTLSYGYTF.

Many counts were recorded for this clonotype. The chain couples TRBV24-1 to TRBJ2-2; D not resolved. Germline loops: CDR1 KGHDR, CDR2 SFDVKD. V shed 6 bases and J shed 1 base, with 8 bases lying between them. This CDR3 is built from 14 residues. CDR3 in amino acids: CATSKSENTGELFF. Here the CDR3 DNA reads TGTGCCACCAGTAAATCCGAGAACACCGGGGAGCTGTTTTTT.

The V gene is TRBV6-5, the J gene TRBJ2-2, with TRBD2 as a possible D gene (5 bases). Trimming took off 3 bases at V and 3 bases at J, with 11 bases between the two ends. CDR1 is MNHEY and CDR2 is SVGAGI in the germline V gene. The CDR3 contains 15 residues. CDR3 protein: CASSYRGSDTGELFF. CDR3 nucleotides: TGTGCCAGCAGTTATCGTGGGAGTGACACCGGGGAGCTGTTTTTT.

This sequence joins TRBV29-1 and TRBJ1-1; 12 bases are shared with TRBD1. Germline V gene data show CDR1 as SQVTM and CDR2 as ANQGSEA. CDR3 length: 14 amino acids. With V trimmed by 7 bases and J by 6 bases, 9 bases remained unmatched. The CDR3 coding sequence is TGCAGCGCCCTAGGGACAGGGGGCCGACCTGAAGCTTTCTTT. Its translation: CSALGTGGRPEAFF.

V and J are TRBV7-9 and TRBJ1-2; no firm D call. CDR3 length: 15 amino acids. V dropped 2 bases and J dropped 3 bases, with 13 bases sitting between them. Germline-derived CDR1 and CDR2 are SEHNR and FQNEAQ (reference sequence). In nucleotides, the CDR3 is TGTGCCAGCAGCTTATCCCATAGTAAATACTATGGCTACACCTTC. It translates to CASSLSHSKYYGYTF.

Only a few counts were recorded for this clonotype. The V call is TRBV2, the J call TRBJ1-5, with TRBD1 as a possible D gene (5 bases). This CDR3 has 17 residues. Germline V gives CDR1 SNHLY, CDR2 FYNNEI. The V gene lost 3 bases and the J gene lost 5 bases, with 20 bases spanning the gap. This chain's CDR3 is CASSEESPGLGDQPQHF. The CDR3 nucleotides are TGTGCCAGCAGTGAGGAATCCCCGGGACTGGGGGATCAGCCCCAGCATTTT.

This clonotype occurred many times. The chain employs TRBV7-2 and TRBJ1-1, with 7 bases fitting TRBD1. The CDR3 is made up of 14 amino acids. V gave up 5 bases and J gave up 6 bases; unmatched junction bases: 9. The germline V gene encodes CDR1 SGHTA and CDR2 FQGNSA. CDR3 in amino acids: CASSLLTGDAEAFF. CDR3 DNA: TGTGCCAGCAGCCTTCTTACAGGGGACGCTGAAGCTTTCTTT.